This entry concerns a single TCR beta chain. The data were obtained in a study of blood T cell repertoires in COVID-19. At the level of the study: The samples span acute and convalescent COVID-19 from the United States, Italy and Spain. PBMCs, B-cell-depleted T cells, or T cells provided the cDNA or gDNA that made up the material.

Authors' data handling: Estimated nucleated cell counts came from reference gene primer amplification. TCRdb keeps only in-frame clones here, not all; method: immunoSEQ multiplex PCR. V and J calls and clone size are as listed in that table; D and trimming were resolved from the DNA. The data show about 120,000 clones, approximately 80% seen once. V lost 9 bases to trimming and J lost 5 bases, with 14 bases between them. The CDR3 is 13 residues long. CDR1 and CDR2 (germline): SNHLY, FYNNEI. The rearrangement uses TRBV2 and TRBJ1-5, with D possibly matching TRBD1 (5 bases). This TCR was recovered from an elderly woman with acute or convalescent COVID-19. Sequencing input: peripheral blood. Here the CDR3 DNA reads TGTGCCAGTTCCCAGGGAGGGGATCAGCCCCAGCATTTT. This codes for CASSQGGDQPQHF.